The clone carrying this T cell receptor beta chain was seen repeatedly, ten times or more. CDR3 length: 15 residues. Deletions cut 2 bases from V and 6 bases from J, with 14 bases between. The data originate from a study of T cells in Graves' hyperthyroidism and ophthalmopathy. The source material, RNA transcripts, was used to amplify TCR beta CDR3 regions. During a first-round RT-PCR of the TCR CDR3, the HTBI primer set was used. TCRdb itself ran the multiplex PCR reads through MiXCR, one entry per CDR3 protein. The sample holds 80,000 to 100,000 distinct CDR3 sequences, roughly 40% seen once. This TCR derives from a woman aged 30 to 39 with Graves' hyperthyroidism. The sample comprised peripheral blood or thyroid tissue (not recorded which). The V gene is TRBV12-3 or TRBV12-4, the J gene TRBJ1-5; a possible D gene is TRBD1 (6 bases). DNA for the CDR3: TGTGCCAGCAGTTTATGGGGGGCGAGAACTCAGCCCCAGCATTTT. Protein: CASSLWGARTQPQHF.